The 21 T cell receptor beta chains presented below share a single source sample, sequenced in a study of T cell responses to AZD1222 COVID-19 vaccine. The table came from immunoSEQ multiplex PCR; TCRdb's copy has only in-frame clones and leaves some out. The sample carries roughly 100,000 clones, over 70% recorded once. The material sequenced was peripheral blood, taken on day 0 of AZD1222 vaccination. These receptors were collected from an adult in good health.

This rearrangement joins TRBV28 to TRBJ1-5, with TRBD1 as a possible D gene (6 bases). Germline values: CDR1 MDHEN, CDR2 SYDVKM. The CDR3 consists of 14 residues. V dropped 7 bases and J dropped 0 bases, with 10 bases sitting between them. In nucleotides, the CDR3 is TGTGCCAGCACGGGACATAATAGCAATCAGCCCCAGCATTTT. This translates into CASTGHNSNQPQHF.

The chain links TRBV4-3 to TRBJ2-2, with 11 positions matching TRBD2. V dropped 6 bases and J dropped 5; count of bases not matched to a gene: 5. The CDR3 totals 15 residues. Germline-derived CDR1 and CDR2 are LGHNA and YSLEER. For the CDR3, the DNA is TGCGCCAGCAGGGGGACTAGCGGTATAACCGGGGAGCTGTTTTTT. Its protein is CASRGTSGITGELFF.

V and J are TRBV7-2 and TRBJ2-1; D assignment may be TRBD1 or TRBD2 (5 bases each). V was trimmed by 1 base and J by 5 bases, leaving 9 bases between them. Looked up from germline, CDR1 is SGHTA and CDR2 is FQGNSA. CDR3 length: 14 amino acids. The CDR3 region has the DNA TGTGCCAGCAGCTTAGGGGGGTCCGACAATGAGCAGTTCTTC. Its translation is CASSLGGSDNEQFF.

The rearrangement uses TRBV9 and TRBJ2-7; the match to TRBD1 covers 7 bases. With V trimmed by 0 bases and J by 4 bases, 4 bases remained unmatched. The CDR3 has 14 amino acids. Germline V gene sequence: CDR1 SGDLS, CDR2 YYNGEE. As DNA, the CDR3 is TGTGCCAGCAGCGTAGCCGAGGGGGCATACGAGCAGTACTTC. Its translation: CASSVAEGAYEQYF.

This clone was observed a handful of times. The chain carries TRBV7-9 and TRBJ1-2, with D possibly being TRBD1 (6 bases). CDR3 length equals 12 residues. V was trimmed by 5 bases and J by 10 bases, leaving 14 bases between them. The germline V gene encodes CDR1 SEHNR and CDR2 FQNEAQ (reference sequence). In nucleotides, the CDR3 is TGTGCCAGCAGCCCTATGGACAGAGACTACACCTTC. This gives the protein CASSPMDRDYTF. The full variable domain, in which reference TRBV7-9 and TRBJ1-2 provide the parts outside the CDR3, is DTGVSQNPRHKITKRGQNVTFRCDPISEHNRLYWYRQTLGQGPEFLTYFQNEAQLEKSRLLSDRFSAERPKGSFSTLEIQRTEQGDSAMYLCASSPMDRDYTFGSGTRLTVV.

The gene calls are TRBV4-3 and TRBJ2-6; D gene ambiguous. Germline CDR1 LGHNA, CDR2 YSLEER. With 0 bases removed from V and 0 bases from J, the gap between germline ends came to 9 bases. CDR3 length: 17 amino acids. The CDR3 is CASSQDLVDSGANVLTF. CDR3 nucleotides: TGCGCCAGCAGCCAAGATCTAGTGGACTCTGGGGCCAACGTCCTGACTTTC.

This clone appeared a few times. The chain employs TRBV10-2 and TRBJ2-7, with D unclear. CDR1 and CDR2 (germline): WSHSY, SAAADI. The CDR3 runs to 10 residues. The V gene lost 7 bases and the J gene lost 4 bases, with 5 bases spanning the gap. In DNA, the CDR3 is TGCGCCAGCATGGAGTACGAGCAGTACTTC. Translated: CASMEYEQYF.

This chain links TRBV20-1 with TRBJ1-1; D is uncertain. The CDR3 contains 14 residues. Germline assignment: CDR1 DFQATT and CDR2 SNEGSKA (reference sequence). Between the trimmed V and J ends, which lost 3 bases and 0 bases, there was a span of 11 bases. CDR3 sequence reads: CSASSHSMNTEAFF. In DNA, the CDR3 is TGCAGTGCTAGTAGTCACAGCATGAACACTGAAGCTTTCTTT.

The chain carries TRBV27 and TRBJ1-2, with D maybe TRBD1 (5 bases). V shed 5 bases and J shed 5 bases, with 18 bases lying between them. This CDR3 region has 15 residues. CDR1 and CDR2 (germline): MNHEY, SMNVEV (reference sequence). The CDR3: CASSLLDSPGYGYTF. The CDR3 region has the DNA TGTGCCAGCAGTCTTCTCGACAGCCCTGGGTATGGCTACACCTTC.

This clone has more than one count but fewer than ten. The V call is TRBV29-1, the J call TRBJ2-3; D unresolved. There are 13 residues in the CDR3. In germline, CDR1 is SQVTM, CDR2 ANQGSEA. With 5 bases removed from V and 5 bases from J, the gap between germline ends came to 14 bases. CDR3 protein: CSVSPGLGDTQYF. CDR3 DNA: TGCAGCGTTTCCCCCGGCTTAGGAGATACGCAGTATTTT.

This clone was observed a few times. The chain combines TRBV11-2 with TRBJ1-4; TRBD1 might be the D (6 bases). Trimming stripped 11 bases from V and 5 bases from J, with 24 bases between. The CDR3 loop spans 16 amino acids. Germline assignment: CDR1 SGHAT and CDR2 FQNNGV. In DNA form, the CDR3 reads TGTGCCCGCCGCGCGGGGGGCGGGGGCGAAAATGAAAAACTGTTTTTT. Protein product: CARRAGGGGENEKLFF.

J is TRBJ1-1 and V is TRBV19, with 7 bases matching TRBD1. V lost 7 bases and J lost 4; bases outside the gene matches: 9. The CDR3 covers 14 residues. Germline CDR1 reads LNHDA; CDR2 reads SQIVND (reference sequence). This chain's CDR3 is CASMEGQGGTEAFF. The CDR3 DNA sequence: TGTGCCAGTATGGAGGGGCAGGGGGGCACTGAAGCTTTCTTT.

The rearrangement uses TRBV5-1 and TRBJ1-1, with TRBD1 matching 8 bases. Trimming cost V 4 bases and J 1 base; bases outside gene matches: 6. In germline, CDR1 is SGHRS, CDR2 YFSETQ. CDR3 length: 15 amino acids. CDR3 in DNA: TGCGCCAGCAGCGAACCTGACAGGGGGAACACTGAAGCTTTCTTT. Protein sequence: CASSEPDRGNTEAFF.

The chain combines TRBV7-2 with TRBJ2-2; 11 positions agree with TRBD2. Per the germline V gene, CDR1 is SGHTA and CDR2 is FQGNSA. The CDR3 extends over 14 amino acids. Trimming at V came to 6 bases and at J to 4 bases, leaving 1 base not matched to a gene. The DNA for the CDR3 is TGTGCCAGCAGGGGACTAGCGGCCACCGGGGAGCTGTTTTTT. Its protein is CASRGLAATGELFF.

The rearrangement uses TRBV18 and TRBJ1-3; D gene uncertain. Germline CDR1 reads KGHSH; CDR2 reads LQKENI. The CDR3 consists of 14 residues. V was trimmed by 2 bases and J by 0 bases, leaving 5 bases between them. This CDR3 reads CASSPESSGNTIYF. The CDR3 coding sequence is TGTGCCAGCTCACCAGAGAGCTCTGGAAACACCATATATTTT.

The V call is TRBV18, the J call TRBJ2-4; the D gene is possibly TRBD2 (5 bases). The germline V gene encodes CDR1 KGHSH and CDR2 LQKENI. The CDR3 is made up of 15 amino acids. The V and J ends lost 6 bases and 0 bases respectively, with 12 bases between them. In DNA form, the CDR3 reads TGTGCCAGCTCCCCAGGACTTCAAGCCAAAAACATTCAGTACTTC. It encodes CASSPGLQAKNIQYF.

The chain carries TRBV6-4 and TRBJ2-2; the D is unclear. V was pared by 3 bases and J by 4 bases, with 6 bases between. CDR1 and CDR2 from the germline V gene are MRHNA and SNTAGT. The CDR3 contains 13 residues. CDR3 protein: CASSEIPTGELFF. CDR3 nucleotide sequence: TGTGCCAGCAGTGAAATTCCCACCGGGGAGCTGTTTTTT.

The chain combines TRBV19 with TRBJ1-5; the match to TRBD1 covers 11 bases. After removal of 3 bases from V and 7 bases from J, the junction contained 11 bases not matched to a gene. The CDR3 runs to 17 residues. CDR1 and CDR2 (germline): LNHDA, SQIVND (reference sequence). The CDR3 bases are TGTGCCAGTAGTATGTTCGGACAGGGGGCGGTGGGGCAGCCCCAGCATTTT. This gives the protein CASSMFGQGAVGQPQHF.

This chain links TRBV18 with TRBJ2-6, with D perhaps matching TRBD1 or TRBD2 (5 bases each). V lost 5 bases and J lost 4, with 18 bases in between. Germline V gene lookup returns CDR1 KGHSH and CDR2 LQKENI. The CDR3 is 17 residues long. The CDR3 reads CASSFTEGMAGANVLTF. The CDR3 bases are TGTGCCAGCTCATTTACCGAGGGGATGGCGGGGGCCAACGTCCTGACTTTC.

Sample share makes this clone large. The V call is TRBV5-6, the J call TRBJ1-5; 11 nucleotides agree with TRBD1. V was pared by 1 base and J by 7 bases, with 7 bases of the junction left unmatched. Germline CDR1 reads SGHDT; CDR2 reads YYEEEE. CDR3 length: 16 residues. The DNA for the CDR3 is TGTGCCAGCAGCTTGAGGGGACAGGGGGTCAGACAGCCCCAGCATTTT. Protein sequence: CASSLRGQGVRQPQHF.

The chain links TRBV10-3 to TRBJ2-5; 13 nucleotides line up with TRBD2. Germline loops: CDR1 ENHRY, CDR2 SYGVKD. The trim removed 8 bases at V and 3 bases at J, leaving 0 bases unmatched. The CDR3 is made up of 13 amino acids. The CDR3 DNA reads as TGTGCCATCGGACTAGCGGGAGAAGAGACCCAGTACTTC. It codes for CAIGLAGEETQYF.